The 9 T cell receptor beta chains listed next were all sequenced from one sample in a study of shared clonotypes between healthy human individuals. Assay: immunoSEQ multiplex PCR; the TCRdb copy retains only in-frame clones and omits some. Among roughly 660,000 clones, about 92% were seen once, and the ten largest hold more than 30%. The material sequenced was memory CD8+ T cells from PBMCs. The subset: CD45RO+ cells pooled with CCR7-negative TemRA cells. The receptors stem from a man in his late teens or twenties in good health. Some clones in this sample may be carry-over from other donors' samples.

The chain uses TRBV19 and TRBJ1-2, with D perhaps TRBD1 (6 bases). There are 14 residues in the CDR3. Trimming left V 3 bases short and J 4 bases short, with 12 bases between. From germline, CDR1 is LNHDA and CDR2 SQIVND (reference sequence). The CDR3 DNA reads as TGTGCCAGTAGTATGGGGGCTAATGCCTATGGCTACACCTTC. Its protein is CASSMGANAYGYTF.

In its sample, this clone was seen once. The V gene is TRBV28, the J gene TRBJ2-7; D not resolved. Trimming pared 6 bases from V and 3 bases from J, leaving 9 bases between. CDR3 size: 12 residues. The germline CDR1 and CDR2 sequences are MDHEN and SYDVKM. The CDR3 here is CASSRSGYEQYF. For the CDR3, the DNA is TGTGCCAGCAGCCGTTCGGGCTACGAGCAGTACTTC.

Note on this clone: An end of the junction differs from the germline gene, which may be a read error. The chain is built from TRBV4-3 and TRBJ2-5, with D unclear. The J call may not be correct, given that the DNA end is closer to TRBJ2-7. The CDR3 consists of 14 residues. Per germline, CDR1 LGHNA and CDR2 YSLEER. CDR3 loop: CASSQDTTSHEQYF. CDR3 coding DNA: TGCGCCAGCAGCCAAGATACGACCTCCCACGAGCAGTACTTC.

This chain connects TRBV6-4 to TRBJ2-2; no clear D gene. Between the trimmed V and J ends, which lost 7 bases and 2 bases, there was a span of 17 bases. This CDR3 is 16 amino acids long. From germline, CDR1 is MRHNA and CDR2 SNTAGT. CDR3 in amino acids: CASIGWAVFNTGELFF. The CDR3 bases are TGTGCCAGCATTGGTTGGGCGGTATTTAACACCGGGGAGCTGTTTTTT.

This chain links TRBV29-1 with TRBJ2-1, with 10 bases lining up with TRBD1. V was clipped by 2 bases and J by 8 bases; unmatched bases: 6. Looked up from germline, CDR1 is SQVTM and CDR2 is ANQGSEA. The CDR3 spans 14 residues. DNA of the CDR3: TGCAGCGTTGAATTCGGGACAGGGGACGATGAGCAGTTCTTC. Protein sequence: CSVEFGTGDDEQFF.

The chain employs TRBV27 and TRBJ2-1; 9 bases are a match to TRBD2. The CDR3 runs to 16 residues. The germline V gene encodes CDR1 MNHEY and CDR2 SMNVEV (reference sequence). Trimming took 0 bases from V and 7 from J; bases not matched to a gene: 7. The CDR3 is CASSLSSSGILNEQFF. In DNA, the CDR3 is TGTGCCAGCAGTTTATCGTCTAGCGGGATTCTTAATGAGCAGTTCTTC.

The DNA of the CDR3 is TGTGCCAGCAGAACCGGGACTACGGACACTGAAGCTTTCTTT. Translation gives CASRTGTTDTEAFF. The V call is TRBV6-5, the J call TRBJ1-1, with TRBD1 as a possible D gene (5 bases). CDR3 size: 14 residues. The ends were cut back, 6 bases at V and 3 bases at J, with 14 bases in the middle. The germline gives CDR1 MNHEY, CDR2 SVGAGI.

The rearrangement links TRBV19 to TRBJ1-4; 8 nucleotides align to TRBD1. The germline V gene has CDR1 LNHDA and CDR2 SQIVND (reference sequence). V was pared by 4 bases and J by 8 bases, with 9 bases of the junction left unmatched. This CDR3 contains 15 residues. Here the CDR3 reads CASSTRQGMGEKLFF. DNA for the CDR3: TGTGCCAGTAGTACTCGACAGGGGATGGGAGAAAAACTGTTTTTT. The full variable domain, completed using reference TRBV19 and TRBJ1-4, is DGGITQSPKYLFRKEGQNVTLSCEQNLNHDAMYWYRQDPGQGLRLIYYSQIVNDFQKGDIAEGYSVSREKKESFPLTVTSAQKNPTAFYLCASSTRQGMGEKLFFGSGTQLSVL.

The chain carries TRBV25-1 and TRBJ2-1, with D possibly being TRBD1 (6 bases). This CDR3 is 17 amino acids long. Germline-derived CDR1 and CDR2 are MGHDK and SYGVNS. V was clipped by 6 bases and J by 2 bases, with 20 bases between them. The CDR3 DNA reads TGTGCCAGCAGCCACACGGGACACGAGATCGCCTACAATGAGCAGTTCTTC. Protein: CASSHTGHEIAYNEQFF.